The entry that follows covers one TCR beta chain sequence. Its matching antigen is unknown. Germline assignment: CDR1 LNHNV and CDR2 YYDKDF (reference sequence). The CDR3 sequence is 13 residues long. TCRdb reprocessed the 5' RACE reads, with one entry per CDR3 protein and no DNA. This listing includes 400,000 to 500,000 distinct CDR3 sequences. These data belong to a study of T cells expressing NK-cell markers. Overall study context: All TCR beta repertoires analysed originated from sorted CD3+CD56+NKG2C+, CD3+CD56+NKG2C- and CD3+CD56-NKG2C+ T cells.

Findings and limits, study-wide: About 1.0-7.0% of CD8+ T cells in about 6 donors belonged to dominant NKG2C+ clonotypes.

The sequence was collected from a woman between 18 and 75 years old in good health. The chain is built from TRBV15 and TRBJ2-1; with no DNA, the TCRdb D assignment of TRBD2 cannot be verified. The sample consisted of blood T cells: a sorted CD56 or NKG2C T cell subset, CD4+ or CD8+ T cells, or bulk PBMC T cells (not recorded which). The CDR3: CATSRAGYNEQFF.